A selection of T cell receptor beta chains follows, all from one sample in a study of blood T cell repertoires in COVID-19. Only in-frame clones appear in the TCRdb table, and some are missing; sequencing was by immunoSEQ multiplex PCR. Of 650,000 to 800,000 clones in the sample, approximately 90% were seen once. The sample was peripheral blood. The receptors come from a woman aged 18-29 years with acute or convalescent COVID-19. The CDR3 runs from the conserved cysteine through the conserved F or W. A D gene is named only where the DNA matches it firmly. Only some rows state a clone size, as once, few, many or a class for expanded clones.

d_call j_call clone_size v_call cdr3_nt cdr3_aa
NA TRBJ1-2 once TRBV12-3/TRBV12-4 TGTGCCAGCAGTAGGGGCGGCTACACCTTC CASSRGGYTF
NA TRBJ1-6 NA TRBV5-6 TGTGCCAGCAGCTTGGCCGCCAGGGAGGGTTCACCCCTCCACTTT CASSLAAREGSPLHF
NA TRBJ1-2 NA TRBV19 TGTGCCAGTCGGTCAGTGGGGGCTGGCTATGGCTACACCTTC CASRSVGAGYGYTF
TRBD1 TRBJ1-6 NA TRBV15 TGTGCCACCAGCAGGGCGGGACAGGGAGGTTCACCCCTCCACTTT CATSRAGQGGSPLHF
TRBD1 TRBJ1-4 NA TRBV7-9 TGTGCCAGCAGCTTAGAGGACAGGGAAAAACTGTTTTTT CASSLEDREKLFF
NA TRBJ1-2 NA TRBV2 TGTGCCAGTCAGGGGAGTAACTATGGCTACACCTTC CASQGSNYGYTF
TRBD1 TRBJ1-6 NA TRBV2 TGTGCCAGCAACAAAGGGGGCGATGGTTCACCCCTCCACTTT CASNKGGDGSPLHF
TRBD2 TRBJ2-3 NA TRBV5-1 TGCGCCAGCAGCCCGGGACTAGCAGCCAGCACAGATACGCAGTATTTT CASSPGLAASTDTQYF
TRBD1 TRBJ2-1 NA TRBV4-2 TGTGCCAGCAGCCAAGGTAGAGGGGGCCCCTACAATGAGCAGTTCTTC CASSQGRGGPYNEQFF
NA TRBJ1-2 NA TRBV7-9 TGTGCCAGCAGCTTAGCCGGCAGGATTGGCTACACCTTC CASSLAGRIGYTF
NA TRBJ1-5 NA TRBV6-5 TGTGCCAGCAGTTCCCCCGGGAGCAATCAGCCCCAGCATTTT CASSSPGSNQPQHF
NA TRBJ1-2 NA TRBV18 TGTGCCAGCTCACCAGGGGGCGGCTATGGCTACACCTTC CASSPGGGYGYTF
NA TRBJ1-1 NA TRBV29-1 TGCAGCGTTGAAGTGTTGGGGGCCAACACTGAAGCTTTCTTT CSVEVLGANTEAFF